The 16 T cell receptor beta chains in this list originate from one sample, sequenced in a study of blood T cell repertoires in COVID-19. Generated by immunoSEQ multiplex PCR, the TCRdb table keeps only in-frame clones and is missing some. The sample holds about 190,000 clones, approximately 88% seen once. What was sequenced was PBMCs or T cells enriched from blood (not recorded which). Receptors were obtained from a woman younger than 45 who had recovered from COVID-19.

This clone was counted a single time. This rearrangement joins TRBV7-9 to TRBJ1-6, with TRBD1 matching 7 bases. V shed 5 bases and J 5 bases; nucleotides not matched to a gene: 3. CDR3 size: 14 residues. CDR1 is SEHNR, CDR2 FQNEAQ, per germline (reference sequence). The CDR3 reads CASSLGTDNSPLHF. The CDR3 coding sequence is TGTGCCAGCAGCCTCGGGACAGATAATTCACCCCTCCACTTT.

The chain uses TRBV19 and TRBJ1-1; no definite D call. The germline gives CDR1 LNHDA, CDR2 SQIVND (reference sequence). The length of the CDR3 is 14 residues. The germline V and J ends were trimmed by 6 bases and 1 base, with 12 bases remaining between them. The CDR3 DNA is TGTGCCAGTAGGCTAGGAGACGGGAACACTGAAGCTTTCTTT. Translated: CASRLGDGNTEAFF.

The chain recombines TRBV11-2 with TRBJ1-1; perhaps TRBD1 as D (5 bases). From germline, CDR1 is SGHAT and CDR2 FQNNGV. The CDR3 is 11 residues long. The ends were cut back, 8 bases at V and 6 bases at J, with 10 bases in the middle. CDR3 in amino acids: CASRQLAEAFF. The CDR3 bases are TGTGCCAGCCGACAGCTCGCTGAAGCTTTCTTT.

V gene TRBV6-1 combines with J gene TRBJ1-2, with 7 nucleotides matching TRBD1. Trimming removed 0 bases from V and 8 bases from J; junction bases left unmatched: 12. The CDR3 contains 16 residues. Per germline, CDR1 MNHNS and CDR2 SASEGT. The chain's CDR3 is CASSEASGGAGDGYTF. Here the CDR3 DNA reads TGTGCCAGCAGTGAAGCGTCAGGGGGTGCCGGCGACGGCTACACCTTC.

The V call is TRBV21-1, the J call TRBJ2-5; the table calls TRBD2, which could not be checked here. TRBV21-1 is a pseudogene segment. The CDR3 consists of 18 residues. The DNA for the CDR3 is TGTGCCAGCAGCATCTGGACTTCCGAAAACGGACCCCAAGAGACCCAGTACTTC. Protein sequence: CASSIWTSENGPQETQYF.

The chain recombines TRBV7-6 with TRBJ2-2; 8 positions agree with TRBD2. CDR3 length: 14 amino acids. Germline lookup yields CDR1 SGHVS and CDR2 FNYEAQ. The V and J ends lost 1 base and 8 bases, in that order; junction bases with no gene match: 3. DNA of the CDR3: TGTGCCAGCAGCTTAGTGCGGGAGGAAGGGGAGCTGTTTTTT. This encodes CASSLVREEGELFF.

The V and J genes are TRBV7-9 and TRBJ2-7, with 9 bases that match TRBD1. The CDR3 is 15 amino acids. Germline trimming cut 4 bases from V and 1 base from J; bases unmatched to any gene: 5. Per germline, CDR1 SEHNR and CDR2 FQNEAQ (reference sequence). The CDR3 nucleotides are TGTGCCAGCAGCTCGGACAGGGGAGGATCCTACGAGCAGTACTTC. It yields the protein CASSSDRGGSYEQYF.

This chain links TRBV9 with TRBJ2-2, with 9 positions matching TRBD2. The CDR3 contains 15 residues. Unmatched junction bases numbered 1, after V lost 0 bases and J lost 4 bases. Germline-derived CDR1 and CDR2 are SGDLS and YYNGEE. The CDR3 loop reads CASSVGGLATGELFF. CDR3 in DNA: TGTGCCAGCAGCGTAGGGGGACTAGCCACCGGGGAGCTGTTTTTT.

This chain joins TRBV28 and TRBJ2-7; TRBD2 aligns across 14 bases. Germline assignment: CDR1 MDHEN and CDR2 SYDVKM. V lost 11 bases and J lost 3; bases outside the gene matches: 6. This CDR3 region has 14 residues. This chain's CDR3 is CAAGGLAGDYEQYV. The CDR3 DNA reads TGTGCCGCCGGGGGACTAGCGGGGGACTACGAGCAGTACGTC.

V is TRBV27 and J is TRBJ2-7; possibly TRBD2 for D (6 bases). In germline, CDR1 is MNHEY, CDR2 SMNVEV (reference sequence). This CDR3 spans 12 amino acids. V was clipped by 3 bases and J by 5 bases, with 8 bases between them. The CDR3 reads CASSFSGDEQYF. In DNA form, the CDR3 reads TGTGCCAGCAGTTTTTCGGGAGACGAGCAGTACTTC.

The J gene is TRBJ2-1, the V gene TRBV11-2; the match to TRBD2 covers 15 bases. This CDR3 has 18 residues. J was trimmed by 3 bases and V by 3 bases; bases with no gene match: 6. The V gene's germline CDR1 is SGHAT and CDR2 FQNNGV. CDR3 coding DNA: TGTGCCAGCAGCTTCGGACTAGCGGGGGGGTCACACTACAATGAGCAGTTCTTC. It specifies CASSFGLAGGSHYNEQFF. Variable domain in full (rest from reference TRBV11-2 and TRBJ2-1): EAGVAQSPRYKIIEKRQSVAFWCNPISGHATLYWYQQILGQGPKLLIQFQNNGVVDDSQLPKDRFSAERLKGVDSTLKIQPAKLEDSAVYLCASSFGLAGGSHYNEQFFGPGTRLTVL.

The chain links TRBV4-2 to TRBJ1-2, with D perhaps matching TRBD1 (6 bases). The CDR3 is made up of 15 amino acids. V was clipped by 0 bases and J by 4 bases, with 12 bases between them. CDR1 and CDR2 (germline): LGHNA, YNFKEQ. CDR3 residues: CASSQEVTGSYGYTF. DNA of the CDR3: TGTGCCAGCAGCCAAGAAGTAACAGGGTCCTATGGCTACACCTTC.

This sequence joins TRBV6-5 and TRBJ2-7, with D perhaps TRBD2 (5 bases). The germline V gene encodes CDR1 MNHEY and CDR2 SVGAGI. Trimming shortened V by 7 bases and J by 2 bases, and 12 bases separated the two germline ends. The CDR3 spans 13 residues. For the CDR3, the DNA is TGTGCCAGCACCCCGGGGTCAGCCTACGAGCAGTACTTC. Amino acids: CASTPGSAYEQYF.

The chain has TRBV10-3 and TRBJ2-2, with D tentatively TRBD1 (6 bases). CDR3 length equals 16 residues. Germline assignment: CDR1 ENHRY and CDR2 SYGVKD. The V and J ends lost 6 bases and 3 bases respectively, with 17 bases between them. CDR3 sequence (DNA): TGTGCCATCAGCCCGGACAGCCATGCGGACACCGGGGAGCTGTTTTTT. It yields the protein CAISPDSHADTGELFF.

This chain links TRBV3-1 (or the pseudogene TRBV3-2) with TRBJ2-2; possible D gene TRBD1, 5 bases. Trimming removed 6 bases at V and 5 bases at J, with 7 bases between. The germline V gene has CDR1 LGHDT and CDR2 YNNKEL (reference sequence). The CDR3 covers 12 residues. The CDR3 region is CASRGPTGELFF. CDR3 bases: TGTGCCAGCAGGGGGCCAACCGGGGAGCTGTTTTTT.

This chain joins TRBV2 and TRBJ1-1, with D unresolved. Trimming cost V 10 bases and J 0 bases, with 21 bases left between them. The CDR3 spans 16 residues. Germline CDR1 SNHLY, CDR2 FYNNEI. DNA for the CDR3: TGTGCCATCCTTCGCCAACCATGGCCGATGAACACTGAAGCTTTCTTT. It encodes CAILRQPWPMNTEAFF.